This TCR beta chain was identified during a study of radiation and T cells in renal cell carcinoma. Overall study results and limits: Top tumor clonotypes rose in blood 2 weeks post-radiation, then contracted. No pretreatment tumor biopsies were available for baseline clonotypes.

A word on this clone: What it binds is unknown.

Measured with immunoSEQ multiplex PCR; TCRdb has only the in-frame clones, and not every one. The top ten clones hold around 4% of a sample with around 160,000 clones, about 85% of them seen once. Time point of the sample: baseline pretreatment blood. Documented treatment: 15 Gy SBRT to primary tumor, nephrectomy 4 weeks later. Blood was sampled at baseline, 2 weeks and 4 weeks after SBRT. The CDR3 runs to 12 residues. V gave up 5 bases and J gave up 3 bases, with 9 bases separating them. CDR1 is SQVTM and CDR2 is ANQGSEA in the germline V gene. The source is a woman in her 70s with renal cell carcinoma. The rearrangement joins TRBV29-1 to TRBJ2-3; D may be TRBD1 (6 bases). The sequencing used blood, collected from a patient whose treatment included radiotherapy and nephrectomy. The CDR3 region has the DNA TGCAGCGTTCGGACAGTTACAGATACGCAGTATTTT. Its protein is CSVRTVTDTQYF.